The clone carrying this T cell receptor (beta chain) was seen repeatedly, ten times or more. Its antigen is currently unknown. This entry is derived from a study of T cells in Graves' hyperthyroidism and ophthalmopathy. Study-level results: It was a median about 6 months before onset that the model predicted ophthalmopathy.

Patients showing uncontrolled infection, other autoimmune disease, pregnancy or lactation were ineligible. The CDR3 is 14 residues long. The germline V and J ends were trimmed by 2 bases and 1 base, with 8 bases remaining between them. Amplified regions were TCR beta CDR3 sequences from RNA transcripts. Primed by the HTBI set, a first-round RT-PCR was run on the TCR CDR3. In TCRdb, the multiplex PCR reads were re-called with MiXCR into one record per CDR3 protein. The sample lists approximately 400,000 distinct CDR3 sequences, 13% occurring once. Sequences were obtained from blood. This chain connects TRBV12-3 or TRBV12-4 to TRBJ2-5; unclear D gene. The receptor was isolated from a young man with Graves' hyperthyroidism that later progressed to Graves' ophthalmopathy. The CDR3 sequence: CASSLPASQETQYF. DNA for the CDR3: TGTGCCAGCAGTTTACCAGCGTCCCAAGAGACCCAGTACTTC.